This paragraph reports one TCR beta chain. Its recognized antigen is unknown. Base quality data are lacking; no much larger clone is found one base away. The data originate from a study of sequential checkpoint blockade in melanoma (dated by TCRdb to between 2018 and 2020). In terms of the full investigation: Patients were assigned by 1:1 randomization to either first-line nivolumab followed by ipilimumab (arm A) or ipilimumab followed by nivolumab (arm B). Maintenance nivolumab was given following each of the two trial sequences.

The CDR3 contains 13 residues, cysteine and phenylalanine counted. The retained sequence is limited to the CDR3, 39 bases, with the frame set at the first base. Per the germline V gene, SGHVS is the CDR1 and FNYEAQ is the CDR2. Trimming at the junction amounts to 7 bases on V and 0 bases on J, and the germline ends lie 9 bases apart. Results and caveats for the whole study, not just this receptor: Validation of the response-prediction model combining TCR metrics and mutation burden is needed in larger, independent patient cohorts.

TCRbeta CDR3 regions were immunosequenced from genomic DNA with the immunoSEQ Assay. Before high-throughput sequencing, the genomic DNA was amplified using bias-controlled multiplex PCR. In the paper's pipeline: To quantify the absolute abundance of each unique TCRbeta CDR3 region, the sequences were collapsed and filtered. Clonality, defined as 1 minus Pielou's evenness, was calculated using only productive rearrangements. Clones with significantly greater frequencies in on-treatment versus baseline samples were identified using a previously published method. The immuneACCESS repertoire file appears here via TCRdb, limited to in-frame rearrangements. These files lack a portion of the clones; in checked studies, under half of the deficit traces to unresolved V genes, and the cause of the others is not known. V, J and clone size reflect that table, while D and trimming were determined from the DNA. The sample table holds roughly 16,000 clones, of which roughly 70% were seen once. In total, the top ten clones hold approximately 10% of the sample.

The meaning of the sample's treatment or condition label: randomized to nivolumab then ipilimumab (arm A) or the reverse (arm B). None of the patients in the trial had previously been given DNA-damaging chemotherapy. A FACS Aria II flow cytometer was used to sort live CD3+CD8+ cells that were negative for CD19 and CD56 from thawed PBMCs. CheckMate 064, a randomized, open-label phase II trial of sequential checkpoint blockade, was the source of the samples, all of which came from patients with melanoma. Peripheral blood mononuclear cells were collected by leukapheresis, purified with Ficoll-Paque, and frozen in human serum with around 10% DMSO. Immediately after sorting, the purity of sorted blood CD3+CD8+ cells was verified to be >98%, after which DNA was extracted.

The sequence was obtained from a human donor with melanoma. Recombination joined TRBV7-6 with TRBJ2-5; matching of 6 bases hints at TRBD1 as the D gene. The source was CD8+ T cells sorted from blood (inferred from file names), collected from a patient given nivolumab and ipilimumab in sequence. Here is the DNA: TGTGCCAGCACAAGGGGGTACCAAGAGACCCAGTACTTC. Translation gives CASTRGYQETQYF.